Listed here are 17 T cell receptor beta chains from one sample, sequenced in a study of T cell changes during pregnancy in multiple sclerosis. The assay was immunoSEQ multiplex PCR, and TCRdb's table has in-frame clones only and misses some. Among 45,000 or so clones listed, more than 85% were seen once. Sample: CD8+ T cells from peripheral blood mononuclear cells, taken in the second trimester of pregnancy. These receptors originate from a female donor with multiple sclerosis, enrolled in a pregnancy study.

The chain is built from TRBV6-5 and TRBJ2-3; tentatively, D is TRBD2 (6 bases). Germline V gene sequence: CDR1 MNHEY, CDR2 SVGAGI. Trimming removed 8 bases from V and 3 bases from J, with 12 bases in between. The length of the CDR3 is 13 residues. In DNA form, the CDR3 reads TGTGCCAGCGGGCGGGGCGGGACAGATACGCAGTATTTT. It translates to CASGRGGTDTQYF.

The chain is built from TRBV27 and TRBJ1-1; possible D gene TRBD1, 6 bases. The V and J ends lost 5 bases and 3 bases respectively, with 16 bases between them. The CDR3 totals 15 residues. Germline loops: CDR1 MNHEY, CDR2 SMNVEV (reference sequence). The CDR3 is CASSLGAGSHTEAFF. In DNA form, the CDR3 reads TGTGCCAGCAGTCTGGGGGCAGGGTCACACACTGAAGCTTTCTTT.

This clone was detected only once. The CDR3 protein is CASSSRQGATVEQFF. DNA for the CDR3: TGTGCCAGCAGCTCGCGACAGGGGGCCACCGTTGAGCAGTTCTTC. V is TRBV11-2 and J is TRBJ2-1; 10 bases are shared with TRBD1. The ends lost 4 bases at V and 9 bases at J; junction bases unmatched: 9. Per germline, CDR1 SGHAT and CDR2 FQNNGV. The length of the CDR3 is 15 residues.

The chain couples TRBV9 to TRBJ1-2, with D possibly being TRBD1 (5 bases). The V gene lost 0 bases and the J gene lost 4 bases, with 16 bases spanning the gap. The CDR3 length is 16 residues. Looked up from germline, CDR1 is SGDLS and CDR2 is YYNGEE. CDR3 loop: CASSVGVRDYSYGYTF. Written as DNA, the CDR3 is TGTGCCAGCAGCGTAGGAGTTAGGGACTACAGCTATGGCTACACCTTC.

J is TRBJ2-7 and V is TRBV6-5; 9 nucleotides match TRBD2. Germline CDR1 MNHEY, CDR2 SVGAGI. CDR3 length equals 13 residues. The V gene end was trimmed by 3 bases and the J gene end by 5 bases; junction bases not matched to a gene: 2. CDR3 bases: TGTGCCAGCAGTTATGGGACTAGCAACGAGCAGTACTTC. This translates into CASSYGTSNEQYF.

V and J are TRBV29-1 and TRBJ2-5; 15 bases agree with TRBD2. The CDR3 extends over 14 amino acids. The germline gives CDR1 SQVTM, CDR2 ANQGSEA. Losses at the gene ends were 7 bases for V and 2 bases for J; bases not matched to a gene: 2. CDR3 bases: TGCAGCGCCGGGACTAGCGGGGGGCAAGAGACCCAGTACTTC. This codes for CSAGTSGGQETQYF.

The chain carries TRBV9 and TRBJ2-1, with D possibly TRBD2 on 7 matching bases. Germline V gene sequence: CDR1 SGDLS, CDR2 YYNGEE. The CDR3 consists of 15 residues. V was shortened by 0 bases and J by 6 bases, with 13 bases between the two germline ends. The chain's CDR3 is CASSVVGGGGNEQFF. The CDR3 nucleotides are TGTGCCAGCAGCGTAGTAGGGGGGGGTGGCAATGAGCAGTTCTTC.

The chain uses TRBV7-3 and TRBJ2-1, with 8 bases lining up with TRBD2. Germline V gene sequence: CDR1 SGHTA, CDR2 FQGTGA. The CDR3 spans 15 residues. V gave up 6 bases and J gave up 5 bases; unmatched junction bases: 9. The CDR3 nucleotides are TGTGCCAGCAGATCAGCCAGCGGGGGACACAATGAGCAGTTCTTC. It specifies CASRSASGGHNEQFF.

The chain uses TRBV7-9 and TRBJ1-1; D call uncertain. CDR1 is SEHNR, CDR2 FQNEAQ, per germline (reference sequence). There are 12 residues in the CDR3. The V and J ends lost 3 bases and 7 bases respectively, with 9 bases between them. CDR3 sequence: CASSLHTDEAFF. The CDR3 DNA is TGTGCCAGCAGCTTGCACACAGATGAAGCTTTCTTT.

The rearrangement uses TRBV4-1 and TRBJ1-1; D unresolved. This CDR3 is 16 amino acids long. Trimming took off 4 bases at V and 0 bases at J, with 15 bases between the two ends. CDR1 is MGHRA and CDR2 is YSYEKL in the germline V gene. CDR3 residues: CASSLNPTPMNTEAFF. Written as DNA, the CDR3 is TGCGCCAGCAGCCTCAATCCTACGCCCATGAACACTGAAGCTTTCTTT.

The CDR3 bases are TGTGCCAGCCGACAGGGGGCTGAAGCTTTCTTT. Encoded protein: CASRQGAEAFF. The V gene is TRBV7-2, the J gene TRBJ1-1, with 9 bases fitting TRBD1. CDR1 and CDR2 (germline): SGHTA, FQGNSA. J lost 6 bases, V lost 8 bases, and 1 base had no gene match. The length of the CDR3 is 11 residues. The full variable domain, its missing parts supplied by reference TRBV7-2 and TRBJ1-1, is GAGVSQSPSNKVTEKGKDVELRCDPISGHTALYWYRQSLGQGLEFLIYFQGNSAPDKSGLPSDRFSAERTGGSVSTLTIQRTQQEDSAVYLCASRQGAEAFFGQGTRLTVV.

The sample holds one count of this clone. The V and J genes are TRBV6-5 and TRBJ2-7; D might be TRBD1 (6 bases). CDR3 length: 14 amino acids. Between the trimmed V and J ends, which lost 6 bases and 3 bases, there was a span of 15 bases. Germline V gives CDR1 MNHEY, CDR2 SVGAGI. The DNA for the CDR3 is TGTGCCAGCAGCCTCGCAAAAGGGGGCTACGAGCAGTACTTC. Translated: CASSLAKGGYEQYF.

The CDR3 spells CASSALLRNPVVNTEAFF. CDR3 in DNA: TGTGCCAGCAGCGCACTCCTCCGTAACCCGGTCGTAAACACTGAAGCTTTCTTT. The chain employs TRBV9 and TRBJ1-1; no firm D call. Germline V gives CDR1 SGDLS, CDR2 YYNGEE. Trimming shortened V by 3 bases and J by 2 bases, and 23 bases separated the two germline ends. The CDR3 is 18 amino acids.

The chain combines TRBV13 with TRBJ1-5; 12 bases agree with TRBD1. Unmatched junction bases numbered 4, after V lost 5 bases and J lost 5 bases. The germline gives CDR1 PRHDT, CDR2 FYEKMQ (reference sequence). The CDR3 runs to 15 residues. This CDR3 reads CASSAGTGGYQPQHF. As DNA, the CDR3 is TGTGCCAGCAGCGCAGGGACAGGGGGCTATCAGCCCCAGCATTTT.

The genes are TRBV9 and TRBJ2-7, with D maybe TRBD2 (7 bases). The CDR3 sequence is 16 residues long. V lost 4 bases and J 1 base, leaving 18 bases between the germline ends. CDR1 is SGDLS, CDR2 YYNGEE, per germline. As DNA, the CDR3 is TGTGCCAGCAGCCAACCTCGCGGGGGCGGGTCCTACGAGCAGTACTTC. The encoded protein is CASSQPRGGGSYEQYF. The whole variable domain, remainder taken from reference TRBV9 and TRBJ2-7, is DSGVTQTPKHLITATGQRVTLRCSPRSGDLSVYWYQQSLDQGLQFLIQYYNGEERAKGNILERFSAQQFPDLHSELNLSSLELGDSALYFCASSQPRGGGSYEQYFGPGTRLTVT.

This sequence joins TRBV7-8 and TRBJ1-2; 10 nucleotides line up with TRBD1. The germline CDR1 and CDR2 sequences are SGHVS and FQNEAQ. Trimming removed 5 bases from V and 0 bases from J; junction bases left unmatched: 9. The CDR3 contains 17 residues. The CDR3 protein is CASSRDRGHPANYGYTF. CDR3 nucleotides: TGTGCCAGCAGCCGTGACAGGGGGCACCCGGCTAACTATGGCTACACCTTC.

In the case of this clone: The sample has other DNA sequences that encode this CDR3 too. J is TRBJ2-7 and V is TRBV4-3; 9 bases are a match to TRBD1. CDR3 length equals 15 residues. V lost 1 base, J lost 3 bases, and 4 bases stayed unmatched. Germline CDR1 is LGHNA and CDR2 is YSLEER. CDR3: CASSQGPDRGYEQYF. CDR3 nucleotide sequence: TGCGCCAGCAGCCAAGGGCCGGACAGGGGCTACGAGCAGTACTTC.